The 2 T cell receptor beta chains below come from one sample, sequenced in a study of T cells after posttransplantation cyclophosphamide. Sequenced by immunoSEQ multiplex PCR; TCRdb stores in-frame clones only, minus some. This table has some 66,000 clones, 93% appearing once. The sample consisted of PBMCs. All receptors derive from a woman aged 30 to 39 in good health and a related stem cell transplant donor.

The chain joins TRBV5-1 to TRBJ2-7; 9 positions agree with TRBD1. Per germline, CDR1 SGHRS and CDR2 YFSETQ. V gave up 5 bases and J gave up 3 bases; unmatched junction bases: 6. The CDR3 covers 14 residues. The CDR3 DNA reads TGCGCCAGCAGATGGACAGGGGTAAGCTACGAGCAGTACTTC. Translating it yields CASRWTGVSYEQYF.

The chain recombines TRBV7-2 with TRBJ1-2, with 8 bases identical to TRBD1. The CDR3 has 12 residues. Germline CDR1 is SGHTA and CDR2 is FQGNSA. Unmatched junction bases numbered 2, after V lost 5 bases and J lost 6 bases. The CDR3 protein is CASSLTGDGYTF. In DNA form, the CDR3 reads TGTGCCAGCAGCCTGACAGGGGATGGCTACACCTTC.